These 25 T cell receptor beta chains came from one sample sequenced in a study of PD-L1 blockade in urothelial cancer. Profiled with immunoSEQ multiplex PCR; TCRdb holds only in-frame clones, not every one. The sample shows 35,000 to 55,000 clones, 83% of them seen only once. Time point here: peripheral blood 6 weeks after treatment start. The material sequenced was PBMCs, taken around atezolizumab (anti-PD-L1) treatment. The receptor set was obtained from a man aged 55-75 years with urothelial cancer.

V gene TRBV27 combines with J gene TRBJ2-7; maybe TRBD1 (6 bases). The CDR3 loop spans 16 amino acids. Germline values: CDR1 MNHEY, CDR2 SMNVEV (reference sequence). The V and J ends lost 6 bases and 7 bases respectively, with 25 bases between them. CDR3 DNA sequence: TGTGCCAGCAGCCCTAGGTACGACAGGAGCTACGAGGAGCAGTACTTC. Residues: CASSPRYDRSYEEQYF.

This clone came up a few times. The chain carries TRBV5-1 and TRBJ2-5; D ambiguous. The CDR3 runs 15 residues. The ends were cut back, 5 bases at V and 1 base at J, with 15 bases in the middle. Germline V gene lookup returns CDR1 SGHRS and CDR2 YFSETQ. The CDR3 sequence: CASRVQATVQETQYF. Written as DNA, the CDR3 is TGCGCCAGCAGAGTCCAGGCCACCGTCCAAGAGACCCAGTACTTC.

The chain joins TRBV5-4 to TRBJ1-2; 9 bases map to TRBD1. CDR1 is SGHNT and CDR2 is YYREEE in the germline V gene (reference sequence). The V gene end was trimmed by 4 bases and the J gene end by 6 bases; junction bases not matched to a gene: 4. The CDR3 loop spans 13 amino acids. DNA of the CDR3: TGTGCCAGCAGCCCACGGACAGGGGATGGCTACACCTTC. Translating gives CASSPRTGDGYTF.

The chain employs TRBV6-4 and TRBJ2-5, with 14 bases fitting TRBD2. Germline V CDR1 and CDR2: MRHNA, SNTAGT. After removal of 7 bases from V and 7 bases from J, the junction contained 5 bases not matched to a gene. The CDR3 sequence is 14 residues long. CDR3 protein: CASTGLAGVGTQYF. CDR3 nucleotides: TGTGCCAGCACGGGACTAGCGGGGGTTGGGACCCAGTACTTC.

This clone was seen a few times. The chain links TRBV7-9 to TRBJ2-2, with a weak D call TRBD2 (5 bases). The CDR3 spans 14 residues. Germline V gives CDR1 SEHNR, CDR2 FQNEAQ (reference sequence). Trimming removed 3 bases from V and 1 base from J, with 6 bases in between. CDR3 coding DNA: TGTGCCAGCAGCTTCGGGGAGAACACCGGGGAGCTGTTTTTT. The encoded protein is CASSFGENTGELFF.

The CDR3 DNA sequence: TGTGCCAGCAGTATCCGGGACACACTCTACGAGCAGTACTTC. Translation: CASSIRDTLYEQYF. This chain uses TRBV6-1 with TRBJ2-7, with a possible D match to TRBD1 (6 bases). This CDR3 has 14 residues. The germline V gene has CDR1 MNHNS and CDR2 SASEGT. V shed 5 bases and J shed 3 bases, with 14 bases lying between them.

The chain links TRBV5-4 to TRBJ2-5; a weak D match, TRBD2 (6 bases). Trimming left V 4 bases short and J 1 base short, with 17 bases between. The CDR3 extends over 16 amino acids. Germline CDR1 is SGHNT and CDR2 is YYREEE (reference sequence). This CDR3 reads CASSVDMGGIQETQYF. The CDR3 region has the DNA TGTGCCAGCAGCGTGGACATGGGGGGTATCCAAGAGACCCAGTACTTC.

CDR3 coding DNA: TGTGCCAGCAGCTTACTAGCGGGGAGCTCCTACAATGAGCAGTTCTTC. Translating gives CASSLLAGSSYNEQFF. The genes are TRBV11-1 and TRBJ2-1; 9 bases fit TRBD2. Trimming at V came to 2 bases and at J to 0 bases, leaving 2 bases not matched to a gene. The CDR3 is 16 amino acids. The germline V gene has CDR1 SGHAT and CDR2 FQDESV (reference sequence). Variable domain in full (rest from reference TRBV11-1 and TRBJ2-1): EAEVAQSPRYKITEKSQAVAFWCDPISGHATLYWYRQILGQGPELLVQFQDESVVDDSQLPKDRFSAERLKGVDSTLKIQPAELGDSAMYLCASSLLAGSSYNEQFFGPGTRLTVL.

The rearrangement uses TRBV27 and TRBJ2-2, with a possible D match to TRBD1 (6 bases). This CDR3 contains 15 residues. Trimming removed 4 bases at V and 4 bases at J, with 13 bases between. Per the germline V gene, CDR1 is MNHEY and CDR2 is SMNVEV (reference sequence). The CDR3 region has the DNA TGTGCCAGCAGTTCGCATCCGACAGGCACCGGGGAGCTGTTTTTT. Its protein product is CASSSHPTGTGELFF.

The CDR3 sequence: CASSKALPGGQETQYF. The CDR3 nucleotides read TGTGCCAGCAGCAAAGCGCTCCCGGGGGGGCAAGAGACCCAGTACTTC. V and J are TRBV21-1 and TRBJ2-5; TRBD2 reflects the table's D call only, with no check against the DNA. TRBV21-1 is recorded as a pseudogene. The CDR3 has 16 residues.

The gene calls are TRBV29-1 and TRBJ2-7; D may be TRBD2 (6 bases). The CDR3 loop spans 17 amino acids. With 1 base removed from V and 1 base from J, the gap between germline ends came to 20 bases. Germline V gene data show CDR1 as SQVTM and CDR2 as ANQGSEA. The CDR3 nucleotides are TGCAGCGTTGAAGGGAGAGGAGGAGGGAATCCGTCCTACGAGCAGTACTTC. This encodes CSVEGRGGGNPSYEQYF.

This chain links TRBV6-5 with TRBJ1-1, with D uncertain. CDR1 is MNHEY and CDR2 is SVGAGI in the germline V gene. V was clipped by 2 bases and J by 4 bases, with 11 bases between them. The CDR3 extends over 14 amino acids. The CDR3 nucleotides read TGTGCCAGCAGTTACGTCGGGGAGGGCACTGAAGCTTTCTTT. This sequence encodes CASSYVGEGTEAFF.

This clone showed up just once. The rearrangement uses TRBV18 and TRBJ2-7, with 11 bases fitting TRBD2. CDR3 length equals 15 residues. In germline, CDR1 is KGHSH, CDR2 LQKENI. Unmatched junction bases numbered 1, after V lost 3 bases and J lost 0 bases. DNA for the CDR3: TGTGCCAGCTCACCCGGGACTAGCGGCTCCTACGAGCAGTACTTC. Its protein is CASSPGTSGSYEQYF.

This chain joins TRBV28 and TRBJ2-1, with D possibly matching TRBD1 (6 bases). The V gene's germline CDR1 is MDHEN and CDR2 SYDVKM. CDR3 length: 16 amino acids. V was pared by 2 bases and J by 0 bases, with 11 bases between. CDR3 sequence (DNA): TGTGCCAGCAGTTTAGCCGGGACACCCTCCTACAATGAGCAGTTCTTC. Protein sequence: CASSLAGTPSYNEQFF.

The chain has TRBV19 and TRBJ1-2, with D uncertain. Trimming took 5 bases from V and 5 from J, leaving 18 bases between them. The CDR3 has 15 residues. Per germline, CDR1 LNHDA and CDR2 SQIVND (reference sequence). The CDR3 nucleotides read TGTGCCAGTAGTCAGCGGCAGGCGTCACTATATGGCTACACCTTC. The encoded protein is CASSQRQASLYGYTF.

This chain joins TRBV6-1 and TRBJ1-4; 7 nucleotides agree with TRBD1. Germline V gene lookup returns CDR1 MNHNS and CDR2 SASEGT. This CDR3 contains 15 residues. V was clipped by 3 bases and J by 8 bases; unmatched bases: 9. The CDR3 nucleotides are TGTGCCAGCAGTGAGTCGGCAGGGGGTGACGAAAAACTGTTTTTT. Its translation is CASSESAGGDEKLFF.

The chain uses TRBV6-6 and TRBJ1-5; D might be TRBD1 (5 bases). The length of the CDR3 is 15 residues. Trimming cost V 2 bases and J 1 base, with 9 bases left between them. Germline V lookup: CDR1 MNHNY, CDR2 SVGAGI (reference sequence). CDR3 sequence reads: CASSYATDSNQPQHF. CDR3 DNA sequence: TGTGCCAGCAGTTACGCGACAGACAGCAATCAGCCCCAGCATTTT.

The J gene is TRBJ1-5, the V gene TRBV10-3, with TRBD1 matching over 8 bases. Per the germline V gene, CDR1 is ENHRY and CDR2 is SYGVKD. The V and J ends lost 10 bases and 0 bases, in that order; junction bases with no gene match: 8. CDR3 length: 15 amino acids. CDR3 sequence reads: CATSGGQDSNQPQHF. The CDR3 region has the DNA TGTGCCACCTCTGGGGGACAGGATAGCAATCAGCCCCAGCATTTT.

V is TRBV10-1 and J is TRBJ2-3; 11 bases are a match to TRBD2. V lost 5 bases to trimming and J lost 5 bases; unmatched junction nucleotides: 6. In germline, CDR1 is WNHNN, CDR2 SYGVQD (reference sequence). This CDR3 has 15 amino acids. CDR3 loop: CASSLAGGQGDTQYF. The DNA for the CDR3 is TGCGCCAGCAGTTTAGCGGGGGGGCAAGGAGATACGCAGTATTTT.

V and J are TRBV5-6 and TRBJ2-5; TRBD2 might be the D (6 bases). The CDR3 totals 18 residues. CDR1 SGHDT and CDR2 YYEEEE come from the germline V gene. Trimming stripped 0 bases from V and 3 bases from J, with 21 bases between. CDR3 sequence: CASSLVGPLAEGEETQYF. The CDR3 region has the DNA TGTGCCAGCAGCTTGGTGGGGCCCCTTGCGGAGGGTGAAGAGACCCAGTACTTC.

This clone was seen a single time. The chain couples TRBV5-1 to TRBJ2-1, with 9 bases identical to TRBD2. With 2 bases clipped from V and 3 bases from J, the junction kept 0 bases outside the gene matches. Germline-derived CDR1 and CDR2 are SGHRS and YFSETQ. The CDR3 totals 14 residues. DNA for the CDR3: TGCGCCAGCAGCTTTAGCGGGAGCTACAATGAGCAGTTCTTC. This codes for CASSFSGSYNEQFF.

The J gene is TRBJ2-3, the V gene TRBV19; D is perhaps TRBD1 (5 bases). This CDR3 spans 15 amino acids. With 0 bases removed from V and 0 bases from J, the gap between germline ends came to 7 bases. Germline assignment: CDR1 LNHDA and CDR2 SQIVND (reference sequence). CDR3 sequence reads: CASSIDAGSTDTQYF. The CDR3 nucleotides are TGTGCCAGTAGTATAGATGCAGGGAGCACAGATACGCAGTATTTT.

The genes are TRBV19 and TRBJ1-1; a possible D gene is TRBD1 (5 bases). The CDR3 has 14 residues. The V end lost 4 bases, the J end lost 3 bases, and 12 bases lay between the germline ends. Germline V gene sequence: CDR1 LNHDA, CDR2 SQIVND (reference sequence). The CDR3 bases are TGTGCCAGTAGTAGGGGGGATGCGGACACTGAAGCTTTCTTT. Amino acid sequence: CASSRGDADTEAFF.

V and J are TRBV7-8 and TRBJ2-2; 7 nucleotides line up with TRBD1. Germline loops: CDR1 SGHVS, CDR2 FQNEAQ. The CDR3 has 14 amino acids. J was trimmed by 1 base and V by 7 bases; bases with no gene match: 3. The CDR3 sequence: CASTWDRNTGELFF. For the CDR3, the DNA is TGTGCCAGCACCTGGGACAGGAACACCGGGGAGCTGTTTTTT.

The genes are TRBV9 and TRBJ2-5; possible D gene TRBD1, 6 bases. Germline V CDR1 and CDR2: SGDLS, YYNGEE. V was shortened by 4 bases and J by 5 bases, with 15 bases between the two germline ends. The CDR3 has 14 amino acids. CDR3 in amino acids: CASSPEGVGETQYF. The CDR3 nucleotides read TGTGCCAGCAGCCCAGAGGGGGTCGGGGAGACCCAGTACTTC.